The next 11 T cell receptor beta chains were all read from a single sample in a study of blood T cell repertoires in COVID-19. Assay: immunoSEQ multiplex PCR; the TCRdb copy retains only in-frame clones and omits some. The top ten clones hold around 29% of a sample with roughly 73,000 clones, roughly 91% of them seen once. Sequenced input: peripheral blood. The receptors come from a woman older than 75 with active or convalescent COVID-19.

The V call is TRBV7-2, the J call TRBJ1-5; unclear D gene. The ends were cut back, 1 base at V and 2 bases at J, with 9 bases in the middle. The CDR3 consists of 15 residues. Germline CDR1 is SGHTA and CDR2 is FQGNSA. The chain's CDR3 is CASSLVPAGNQPQHF. In DNA, the CDR3 is TGTGCCAGCAGCTTAGTCCCCGCGGGCAATCAGCCCCAGCATTTT.

The genes are TRBV19 and TRBJ1-5; 7 nucleotides line up with TRBD1. From germline, CDR1 is LNHDA and CDR2 SQIVND (reference sequence). The CDR3 runs to 18 residues. After removal of 7 bases from V and 0 bases from J, the junction contained 15 bases not matched to a gene. The CDR3 DNA reads as TGTGCCAGTACCAGTCGCCAAGGACAGGTAAATAGCAATCAGCCCCAGCATTTT. Amino acid sequence: CASTSRQGQVNSNQPQHF.

The chain is built from TRBV28 and TRBJ1-3, with TRBD1 as a possible D gene (6 bases). The length of the CDR3 is 13 residues. V lost 7 bases, J lost 9 bases, and 16 bases lay in between. Looked up from germline, CDR1 is MDHEN and CDR2 is SYDVKM. The CDR3, as DNA: TGTGCCAGCACCAATCCTACAGGGACCACCATATATTTT. Translating it yields CASTNPTGTTIYF.

Comments on this clone: In the same sample, other DNA sequences code for this CDR3. The rearrangement joins TRBV9 to TRBJ1-2; no clear D gene. The CDR3 runs to 15 residues. In germline, CDR1 is SGDLS, CDR2 YYNGEE. V was cut by 3 bases and J by 1 base, with 13 bases left in between. CDR3: CASSAGEGFNYGYTF. The CDR3 nucleotides read TGTGCCAGCAGCGCAGGTGAGGGATTTAACTATGGCTACACCTTC.

This chain links TRBV11-2 with TRBJ1-2; 8 nucleotides align to TRBD1. V was clipped by 7 bases and J by 7 bases; unmatched bases: 11. Germline-derived CDR1 and CDR2 are SGHAT and FQNNGV. The CDR3 spans 14 residues. The CDR3 sequence is CASIWGTGVVGYTF. CDR3 sequence (DNA): TGTGCCAGCATCTGGGGGACAGGAGTAGTTGGCTACACCTTC.

The chain employs TRBV7-6 and TRBJ2-7, with 15 positions matching TRBD2. The J segment lost 3 bases and the V segment lost 5 bases, leaving 2 bases of the junction unmatched. In germline, CDR1 is SGHVS, CDR2 FNYEAQ. The CDR3 is 15 amino acids. CDR3 nucleotides: TGTGCCAGCAGCGGGGGACTAGCGGGGGGCTACGAGCAGTACTTC. Encoded protein: CASSGGLAGGYEQYF. The entire variable domain, with the rest obtained from reference TRBV7-6 and TRBJ2-7, is as follows: GAGVSQSPRYKVTKRGQDVALRCDPISGHVSLYWYRQALGQGPEFLTYFNYEAQQDKSGLPNDRFSAERPEGSISTLTIQRTEQRDSAMYRCASSGGLAGGYEQYFGPGTRLTVT.

This clone appeared once. This chain links TRBV5-1 with TRBJ1-6; D is unresolved. Trimming cost V 4 bases and J 10 bases, with 21 bases left between them. Per the germline V gene, CDR1 is SGHRS and CDR2 is YFSETQ. The CDR3 is made up of 16 amino acids. CDR3 sequence (DNA): TGCGCCAGCAGCATCGGGGTCGGTGTAGGTGCGTCACCCCTCCACTTT. The encoded protein is CASSIGVGVGASPLHF.

The genes are TRBV7-2 and TRBJ1-4; 7 nucleotides match TRBD1. The CDR3 totals 16 residues. Germline CDR1 is SGHTA and CDR2 is FQGNSA. The V and J ends lost 1 base and 10 bases, in that order; junction bases with no gene match: 12. The CDR3 loop reads CASSLVGDRDHGKLFF. The DNA for the CDR3 is TGTGCCAGCAGCTTAGTGGGGGACAGAGACCATGGAAAACTGTTTTTT. Full variable domain (missing parts from reference TRBV7-2 and TRBJ1-4): GAGVSQSPSNKVTEKGKDVELRCDPISGHTALYWYRQSLGQGLEFLIYFQGNSAPDKSGLPSDRFSAERTGGSVSTLTIQRTQQEDSAVYLCASSLVGDRDHGKLFFGSGTQLSVL.

This clone was picked up a small number of times. J is TRBJ2-1 and V is TRBV19; 8 positions match TRBD1. CDR3 length: 13 residues. Germline assignment: CDR1 LNHDA and CDR2 SQIVND (reference sequence). The J segment lost 5 bases and the V segment lost 7 bases, leaving 4 bases of the junction unmatched. DNA for the CDR3: TGTGCCAGTACCTTGGACAGGGACAATGAGCAGTTCTTC. It translates to CASTLDRDNEQFF.

The CDR3 bases are TGTGCCAGCACCGCTCGGCGGGGAGGGGATTCACCCCTCCACTTT. Amino acids: CASTARRGGDSPLHF. The chain recombines TRBV28 with TRBJ1-6; tentative D call: TRBD1 (5 bases). Per the germline V gene, CDR1 is MDHEN and CDR2 is SYDVKM. This CDR3 contains 15 residues. With 7 bases removed from V and 8 bases from J, the gap between germline ends came to 18 bases.

The rearrangement links TRBV4-1 to TRBJ1-2; 10 bases are shared with TRBD1. Germline-derived CDR1 and CDR2 are MGHRA and YSYEKL. Trimming removed 4 bases from V and 2 bases from J; junction bases left unmatched: 10. The CDR3 length is 17 residues. The CDR3 loop is CASSPRQGASGNYGYTF. For the CDR3, the DNA is TGCGCCAGCAGCCCACGACAGGGGGCCTCCGGGAACTATGGCTACACCTTC.